The next 14 T cell receptor beta chains were all read from a single sample in a study of T-cell reconstitution after alpha-beta-depleted transplantation in children. Unique molecular identifiers featured in how the TCRbeta library was prepared. TCRdb reprocessed the PCR reads via MiXCR and lists one record per CDR3 protein. The sample includes around 600,000 distinct CDR3 sequences, 23% seen only once; the top ten take 13% to 15%. The source material was PBMCs, mostly from graft donor cells, sampled 360 days after TCRalphabeta/CD19-depleted stem cell transplant. Source of these receptors: a boy younger than two who had a stem cell transplant for acute myeloid leukemia, so the T cells may come from the graft donor.

V is TRBV12-3 or TRBV12-4 and J is TRBJ2-2; TRBD1 might be the D (5 bases). The ends were cut back, 2 bases at V and 0 bases at J, with 22 bases in the middle. The CDR3 length is 20 residues. Here the CDR3 reads CASSLSKGSRGRSNTGELFF. In DNA form, the CDR3 reads TGTGCCAGCAGTTTAAGTAAGGGGTCTAGGGGTAGATCGAACACCGGGGAGCTGTTTTTT.

V and J are TRBV18 and TRBJ2-7; 8 nucleotides line up with TRBD1. The germline V gene has CDR1 KGHSH and CDR2 LQKENI. Losses at the gene ends were 3 bases for V and 4 bases for J; bases not matched to a gene: 17. This CDR3 comprises 18 residues. The CDR3 region is CASSPSTVRTGKPYEQYF. As DNA, the CDR3 is TGTGCCAGCTCACCTTCAACCGTGCGGACAGGGAAACCTTACGAGCAGTACTTC.

The V and J genes are TRBV20-1 and TRBJ1-4; 11 nucleotides agree with TRBD1. The V gene's germline CDR1 is DFQATT and CDR2 SNEGSKA (reference sequence). V dropped 6 bases and J dropped 2; count of bases not matched to a gene: 5. There are 15 residues in the CDR3. CDR3 sequence: CSARTGGATNEKLFF. Written as DNA, the CDR3 is TGCAGTGCGAGGACAGGGGGCGCGACTAATGAAAAACTGTTTTTT.

The V and J genes are TRBV7-2 and TRBJ2-7, with unresolved D. Germline V gene data show CDR1 as SGHTA and CDR2 as FQGNSA. The CDR3 covers 12 residues. The germline V and J ends were trimmed by 5 bases and 6 bases, with 11 bases remaining between them. The CDR3 region is CASSPLFSEQYF. In DNA form, the CDR3 reads TGTGCCAGCAGCCCCCTCTTCTCCGAGCAGTACTTC.

This clonotype was seen repeatedly, ten times or more. This chain joins TRBV5-6 and TRBJ1-4; the match to TRBD1 covers 7 bases. The CDR3 spans 16 residues. CDR1 and CDR2 from the germline V gene are SGHDT and YYEEEE. The V segment lost 2 bases and the J segment 4 bases; nucleotides outside the gene matches: 8. CDR3 nucleotide sequence: TGTGCCAGCAGCTTAACCCCCGGGACAGATAATGAAAAACTGTTTTTT. Translation gives CASSLTPGTDNEKLFF.

V usage is TRBV11-1 and J usage is TRBJ2-4; 9 bases are shared with TRBD2. Per the germline V gene, CDR1 is SGHAT and CDR2 is FQDESV (reference sequence). With V trimmed by 3 bases and J by 3 bases, 12 bases remained unmatched. The CDR3 runs to 18 residues. CDR3 in amino acids: CASSFPGLAEGRKNIQYF. The DNA for the CDR3 is TGTGCCAGCAGCTTCCCGGGACTAGCCGAGGGCCGCAAAAACATTCAGTACTTC.

This chain joins TRBV3-1 and TRBJ1-6; TRBD1 matches 7 bases. V was clipped by 4 bases and J by 1 base; unmatched bases: 1. Per germline, CDR1 LGHDT and CDR2 YNNKEL (reference sequence). This CDR3 region has 15 residues. The DNA of the CDR3 is TGTGCCAGCAGCCGACAGGGTTCCTATAATTCACCCCTCCACTTT. It specifies CASSRQGSYNSPLHF. Together with reference TRBV3-1 and TRBJ1-6, the CDR3 gives the full variable domain: DTAVSQTPKYLVTQMGNDKSIKCEQNLGHDTMYWYKQDSKKFLKIMFSYNNKELIINETVPNRFSPKSPDKAHLNLHINSLELGDSAVYFCASSRQGSYNSPLHFGNGTRLTVT.

This clonotype was seen ten or more times. V is TRBV20-1 and J is TRBJ2-7; TRBD2 matches at 7 bases. Germline V gene data show CDR1 as DFQATT and CDR2 as SNEGSKA (reference sequence). The CDR3 extends over 11 amino acids. The CDR3: CGGEGPYEQYV. The CDR3 DNA is TGCGGGGGGGAGGGGCCCTACGAGCAGTACGTC.

This clonotype was seen at least ten times. One junction end does not reproduce the germline sequence, and a read error may be involved. The chain employs TRBV25-1 and TRBJ2-7; 9 positions match TRBD1. The germline V gene has CDR1 MGHDK and CDR2 SYGVNS. This CDR3 comprises 16 residues. Here the CDR3 reads CASSWETGGFSDEQYF. The CDR3 nucleotides are TGTGCCAGCAGTTGGGAGACAGGGGGTTTCTCCGACGAGCAGTACTTC.

The chain combines TRBV12-5 with TRBJ1-1; D is unclear. Germline loops: CDR1 LGHNT, CDR2 FRNRAP. The CDR3 extends over 12 amino acids. The ends were cut back, 7 bases at V and 4 bases at J, with 10 bases in the middle. The DNA of the CDR3 is TGTGCTAGTGTCGGGGTGGCCACTGAAGCTTTCTTT. Amino acids: CASVGVATEAFF.

For the CDR3, the DNA is TGTGCCACCAGCACTTTGGACGGCCAAGAGACCCAGTACTTC. Its protein is CATSTLDGQETQYF. The chain employs TRBV15 and TRBJ2-5; D unclear. This CDR3 comprises 14 residues. Per germline, CDR1 LNHNV and CDR2 YYDKDF (reference sequence). V lost 4 bases and J 1 base, leaving 10 bases between the germline ends. Full variable domain (remainder filled in from reference TRBV15 and TRBJ2-5): DAMVIQNPRYQVTQFGKPVTLSCSQTLNHNVMYWYQQKSSQAPKLLFHYYDKDFNNEADTPDNFQSRRPNTSFCFLDIRSPGLGDTAMYLCATSTLDGQETQYFGPGTRLLVL.

The CDR3 DNA follows: TGTGCCAGTGGACAGGGGGCTTCCTACGAGCAGTACTTC. Its translation: CASGQGASYEQYF. The rearrangement joins TRBV3-1 to TRBJ2-7; 11 bases fit TRBD1. Losses at the gene ends were 9 bases for V and 1 base for J; bases not matched to a gene: 2. The CDR3 is 13 residues long. The V gene's germline CDR1 is LGHDT and CDR2 YNNKEL (reference sequence).

This rearrangement joins TRBV5-6 to TRBJ2-6; TRBD1 or TRBD2 may be the D gene (5 bases each). With 2 bases removed from V and 4 bases from J, the gap between germline ends came to 13 bases. This CDR3 has 16 amino acids. Germline V gives CDR1 SGHDT, CDR2 YYEEEE. The CDR3 is CASSFSPGTGANVLTF. In nucleotides, the CDR3 is TGTGCCAGCAGCTTCAGTCCAGGGACCGGGGCCAACGTCCTGACTTTC.

This clonotype was detected only a few times. This sequence joins TRBV15 and TRBJ2-6; D may correspond to TRBD1 or TRBD2 (5 bases each). The germline V and J ends were trimmed by 1 base and 2 bases, with 9 bases remaining between them. CDR1 is LNHNV and CDR2 is YYDKDF in the germline V gene (reference sequence). The CDR3 consists of 16 residues. The CDR3 reads CATSRVLGAGANVLTF. CDR3 DNA sequence: TGTGCCACCAGCAGAGTGTTGGGGGCTGGGGCCAACGTCCTGACTTTC. Full variable domain (missing parts from reference TRBV15 and TRBJ2-6): DAMVIQNPRYQVTQFGKPVTLSCSQTLNHNVMYWYQQKSSQAPKLLFHYYDKDFNNEADTPDNFQSRRPNTSFCFLDIRSPGLGDTAMYLCATSRVLGAGANVLTFGAGSRLTVL.